The rows below give T cell receptor beta chains drawn from one sample of a study. TCRdb analysed the RT-PCR reads with MiXCR anew, one entry per CDR3 protein. The sample includes more than 550,000 distinct CDR3 sequences, about 14% of them seen just once. The sample consisted of memory CD4+ T cells from blood. The receptors come from a female donor in good health, serving as a healthy control. CDR3s include the opening cysteine and the closing phenylalanine or tryptophan. Fields, in order: clone size, V gene, J gene, D gene, CDR3 protein, CDR3 DNA. A D gene is named only where the DNA matches it firmly. Not every row has a clone size; where given, it reads once, few, many or a size class.

clone size: many
V gene: TRBV5-1
J gene: TRBJ1-3
D gene: NA
CDR3 protein: CASSLAPGDSGNTIYF
CDR3 DNA: TGCGCCAGCAGCTTGGCTCCAGGGGACTCTGGAAACACCATATATTTT

clone size: few
V gene: TRBV11-2
J gene: TRBJ2-3
D gene: NA
CDR3 protein: CASSFGGSPSTDTQYF
CDR3 DNA: TGTGCCAGCAGCTTTGGAGGGAGCCCTAGCACAGATACGCAGTATTTT

clone size: NA
V gene: TRBV24-1
J gene: TRBJ1-4
D gene: NA
CDR3 protein: CATSNGAEEKLFF
CDR3 DNA: TGTGCCACCAGTAACGGGGCGGAAGAAAAACTGTTTTTT

clone size: few
V gene: TRBV24-1
J gene: TRBJ2-7
D gene: NA
CDR3 protein: CATSDSTGQLPLHEQYF
CDR3 DNA: TGTGCCACCAGTGATTCTACGGGACAACTGCCGCTCCACGAGCAGTACTTC

clone size: NA
V gene: TRBV3-1
J gene: TRBJ2-2
D gene: NA
CDR3 protein: CASRDPTGELFF
CDR3 DNA: TGTGCCAGCCGGGATCCCACCGGGGAGCTGTTTTTT

clone size: many
V gene: TRBV6-5
J gene: TRBJ2-7
D gene: TRBD2
CDR3 protein: CASRASLAGVYEQYF
CDR3 DNA: TGTGCCAGCAGGGCGTCTCTAGCGGGAGTATACGAGCAGTACTTC

clone size: few
V gene: TRBV7-2
J gene: TRBJ2-5
D gene: NA
CDR3 protein: CASSLASEKETQYF
CDR3 DNA: TGTGCCAGCAGCTTAGCGTCGGAGAAAGAGACCCAGTACTTC

clone size: NA
V gene: TRBV18
J gene: TRBJ1-1
D gene: NA
CDR3 protein: CASSRGGKENTEAFF
CDR3 DNA: TGTGCCAGCTCTCGGGGGGGCAAAGAGAACACTGAAGCTTTCTTT

clone size: NA
V gene: TRBV5-1
J gene: TRBJ1-1
D gene: TRBD1
CDR3 protein: CASSGQEWTEAFF
CDR3 DNA: TGCGCCAGCAGTGGACAGGAATGGACTGAAGCTTTCTTT

clone size: few
V gene: TRBV7-2
J gene: TRBJ2-6
D gene: NA
CDR3 protein: CASSLYRASSGANVLTF
CDR3 DNA: TGTGCCAGCAGCCTTTACCGCGCAAGCTCTGGGGCCAACGTCCTGACTTTC

clone size: few
V gene: TRBV11-2
J gene: TRBJ2-5
D gene: NA
CDR3 protein: CASSLVQKETQYF
CDR3 DNA: TGTGCCAGCAGCTTAGTGCAAAAAGAGACCCAGTACTTC

clone size: few
V gene: TRBV5-4
J gene: TRBJ1-5
D gene: TRBD1
CDR3 protein: CASSRGGSGNQPQHF
CDR3 DNA: TGTGCCAGCAGCAGAGGGGGCTCGGGCAATCAGCCCCAGCATTTT

clone size: many
V gene: TRBV6-6
J gene: TRBJ2-6
D gene: TRBD1
CDR3 protein: CASRGQGAGANVLTF
CDR3 DNA: TGTGCCAGCAGGGGACAGGGAGCTGGGGCCAACGTCCTGACTTTC

clone size: few
V gene: TRBV7-2
J gene: TRBJ1-5
D gene: NA
CDR3 protein: CASSSWSEQPQHF
CDR3 DNA: TGTGCCAGCAGCTCGTGGAGTGAACAGCCCCAGCATTTT

clone size: few
V gene: TRBV3-1
J gene: TRBJ2-5
D gene: TRBD2
CDR3 protein: CASSQEGRAQYF
CDR3 DNA: TGTGCCAGCAGCCAAGAGGGGAGGGCCCAGTACTTC

clone size: NA
V gene: TRBV12-3/TRBV12-4
J gene: TRBJ2-1
D gene: NA
CDR3 protein: CASRGTEKINEQFF
CDR3 DNA: TGTGCCAGCAGAGGGACGGAGAAAATCAATGAGCAGTTCTTC